The sequence of this TCR beta chain was determined in a study of T-cell memory formation after mild COVID-19. The V segment lost 0 bases and the J segment 3 bases; nucleotides outside the gene matches: 9. CDR3 length equals 17 residues. CDR1 is SGHRS, CDR2 YFSETQ, per germline. TCRdb re-called the 5' RACE reads through MiXCR, storing one row per CDR3 protein. The sample contains about 430,000 distinct CDR3 sequences, 24% of which appear only once. There are a few counts of this clonotype. The receptor was derived from an adult woman who had mild COVID-19 (a few samples of this study predate the infection). Cell type and time point are not known. The V gene is TRBV5-1, the J gene TRBJ2-3, with 8 bases identical to TRBD1. The specimen sequenced was PBMCs or a T cell subset sorted from them (not recorded which). The CDR3 region is CASSLASTGASTDTQYF. Written as DNA, the CDR3 is TGCGCCAGCAGCTTGGCCTCGACAGGGGCGAGTACAGATACGCAGTATTTT.